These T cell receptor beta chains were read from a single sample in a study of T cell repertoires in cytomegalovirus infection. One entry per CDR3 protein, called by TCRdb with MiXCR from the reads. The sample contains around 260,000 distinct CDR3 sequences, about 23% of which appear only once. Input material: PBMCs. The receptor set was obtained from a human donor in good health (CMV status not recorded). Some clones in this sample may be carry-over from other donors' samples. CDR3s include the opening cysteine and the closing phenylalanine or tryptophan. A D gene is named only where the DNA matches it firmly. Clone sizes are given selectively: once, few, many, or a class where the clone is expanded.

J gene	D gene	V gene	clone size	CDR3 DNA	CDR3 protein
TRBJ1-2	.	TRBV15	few	TGTGCCACCAGCAGAAAGACAGAGCTCTATGGCTACACCTTC	CATSRKTELYGYTF
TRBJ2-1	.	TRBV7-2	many	TGTGCCAGCAGCCTACCGGGCCCCTTTCGTGAGCAGTTCTTC	CASSLPGPFREQFF
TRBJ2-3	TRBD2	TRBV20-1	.	TGCAGTGCTAGGGGACTAGCGGTTTTCGATACGCAGTATTTT	CSARGLAVFDTQYF
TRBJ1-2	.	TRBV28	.	TGTGCCAGCAGCGGGGCGGGAGCCCTGGGCTACACCTTC	CASSGAGALGYTF
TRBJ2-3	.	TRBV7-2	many	TGTGCCAGCAGCCCCACGGGGATCGGAACAGATACGCAGTATTTT	CASSPTGIGTDTQYF
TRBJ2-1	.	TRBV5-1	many	TGCGCCAGCAAACAGGGCTCCTACAATGAGCAGTTCTTC	CASKQGSYNEQFF
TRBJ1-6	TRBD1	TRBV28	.	TGTGCCAGCAGGACCATCGGACAGGCCATGTACGACAACAATTCACCCCTCCACTTT	CASRTIGQAMYDNNSPLHF
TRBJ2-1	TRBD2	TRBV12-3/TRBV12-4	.	TGTGCCAGCACCAAAGCGGGAGGGTGGTACAATGAGCAGTTCTTC	CASTKAGGWYNEQFF
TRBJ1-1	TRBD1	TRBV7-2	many	TGTGCCAGCAGCTTAGCTTGGACAGGGGGAACTGAAGCTTTCTTT	CASSLAWTGGTEAFF
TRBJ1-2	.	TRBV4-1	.	TGCGCCAGCAGCCAAGATCTGGCAGGGAGTAACTATGGCTACACCTTC	CASSQDLAGSNYGYTF
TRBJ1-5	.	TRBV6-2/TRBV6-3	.	TGTGCCAGCAGTCATGGGGGGCAGAATAATCAGCCCCAGCATTTT	CASSHGGQNNQPQHF
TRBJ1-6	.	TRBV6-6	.	TGTGCCAGCACCGAACCCGGGGGGCAGGGTTCACCCCTCCACTTT	CASTEPGGQGSPLHF
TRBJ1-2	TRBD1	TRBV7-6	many	TGTGCCAGCAGCAACCGGGACAGCTATGGCTACACCTTC	CASSNRDSYGYTF
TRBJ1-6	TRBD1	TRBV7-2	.	TGTGCCAGCAGCAAGGGACAGGGGGGGTATTCACCCCTCCACTTT	CASSKGQGGYSPLHF
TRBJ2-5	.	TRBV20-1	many	TGCAGTGCTCCGAAAAACTACCAAGAGACCCAGTACTTC	CSAPKNYQETQYF
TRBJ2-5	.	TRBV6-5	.	TGTGCCAGCAGTCCCCCGGGGGTCTTTGGGACCCAGTACTTC	CASSPPGVFGTQYF
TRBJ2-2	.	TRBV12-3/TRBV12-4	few	TGTGCCAGCCAGGTTGCAGGGGCGAACACCGGGGAGCTGTTTTTT	CASQVAGANTGELFF
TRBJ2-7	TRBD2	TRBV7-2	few	TGTGCCAGCAGCTTAGGAGGGTCTAGCGGTAACGAGCAGTACTTC	CASSLGGSSGNEQYF
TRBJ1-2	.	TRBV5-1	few	TGCGCCAGCAGCTTCTCGGGACAAGACTATGGCTACACCTTC	CASSFSGQDYGYTF
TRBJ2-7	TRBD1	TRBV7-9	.	TGTGCCAGCAGCTTAGGGCTCGGGACAGGGGGAGGCCACGAGCAGTACTTC	CASSLGLGTGGGHEQYF
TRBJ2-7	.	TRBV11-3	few	TGTGCCAGCGCCGACAGGAGCTCCTACGAGCAGTACTTC	CASADRSSYEQYF
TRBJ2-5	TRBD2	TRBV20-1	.	TGCAGTGCTAGCGGGACTACGCCAGGGGAGACCCAGTACTTC	CSASGTTPGETQYF
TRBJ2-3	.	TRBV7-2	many	TGTGCCAGCCGTAACTTCGACAGCTACGATACGCAGTATTTT	CASRNFDSYDTQYF
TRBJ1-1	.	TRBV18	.	TGTGCCAGCTCACCACCATCCGGGGGTATGAACACTGAAGCTTTCTTT	CASSPPSGGMNTEAFF
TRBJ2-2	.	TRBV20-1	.	TGCAGTGCTAGTAAGGGAGCTGCCGGGGAGCTGTTTTTT	CSASKGAAGELFF
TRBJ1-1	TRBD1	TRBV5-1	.	TGCGCCAGCAGCCAGGGGACAGGGCATGGGGATTTGGCTTTCTTT	CASSQGTGHGDLAFF
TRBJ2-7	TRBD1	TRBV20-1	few	TGCAGTGCTAGAGGGGACAGGGGCCACGAGCAGTACTTC	CSARGDRGHEQYF
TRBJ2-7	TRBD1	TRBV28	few	TGTGCCAGCAGGCGGACAGGGGGCTTGCTTGAGCAGTACTTC	CASRRTGGLLEQYF
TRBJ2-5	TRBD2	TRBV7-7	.	TGTGCTAGCTCCGGGACTAGGGAAGAGACCCAGTACTTC	CASSGTREETQYF
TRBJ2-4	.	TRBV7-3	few	TGTGCCAGCAGTCGGCCGGGGGACATTCAGTACTTC	CASSRPGDIQYF
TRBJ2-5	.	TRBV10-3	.	TGTGCCATCAGTGCGGGGCAGGGTGCTTCAGAGACCCAGTACTTC	CAISAGQGASETQYF
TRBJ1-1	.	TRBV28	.	TGTGCCAGCAGTTCAAATGGGGGTGGGGGACGGCCTGAAGCTTTCTTT	CASSSNGGGGRPEAFF
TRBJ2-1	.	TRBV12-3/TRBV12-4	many	TGTGCCAGCACCCCAGGGGGGAGGACCTACAATGAGCAGTTCTTC	CASTPGGRTYNEQFF
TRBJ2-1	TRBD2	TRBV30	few	TGTGCCTGGAGTGGATCCGGGACTAGCGGGAGTCAGCAGTTCTTC	CAWSGSGTSGSQQFF
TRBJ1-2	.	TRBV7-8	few	TGTGCCAGCAGCCTAGGTTCGGGGAACTATGGCTACACCTTC	CASSLGSGNYGYTF
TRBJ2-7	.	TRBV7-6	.	TGTGCCAGCAGCCCACCACAGGACTCCTACGAGCAGTACTTC	CASSPPQDSYEQYF
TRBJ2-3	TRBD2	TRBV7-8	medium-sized	TGTGCCAGCAGCTTAATTACGGGAGGGTCGGATACGCAGTATTTT	CASSLITGGSDTQYF
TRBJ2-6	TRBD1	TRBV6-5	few	TGTGCCAGCAGTTACTCATTGTCGGGACAGGGATACTCTGGGGCCAACGTCCTGACTTTC	CASSYSLSGQGYSGANVLTF
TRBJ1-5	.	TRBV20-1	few	TGCAGTGCTAGAGCGGCAGGGTCCAATCAGCCCCAGCATTTT	CSARAAGSNQPQHF
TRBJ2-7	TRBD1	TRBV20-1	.	TGCAGTGCTAGACGACAGGGCCACGAGCAGTACTTC	CSARRQGHEQYF
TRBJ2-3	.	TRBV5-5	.	TGTGCCAGCAGCTCCTCGATTAGTACAGATACGCAGTATTTT	CASSSSISTDTQYF
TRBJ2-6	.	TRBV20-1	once	TGCAGTGCTAGAAGGGCTTCCGGGGCCAACGTCCTGACTTTC	CSARRASGANVLTF
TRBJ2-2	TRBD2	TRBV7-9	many	TGTGCCAGCAGCTTATTTGCGGGAGTCTGGAACACCGGGGAGCTGTTTTTT	CASSLFAGVWNTGELFF
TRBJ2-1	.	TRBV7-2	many	TGTGCCAGCAGCTTAGGGGTCCAGACCGAGCAGTTCTTC	CASSLGVQTEQFF
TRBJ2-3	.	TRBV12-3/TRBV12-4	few	TGTGCCAGCAGTTCTCGACTAGGAGATACGCAGTATTTT	CASSSRLGDTQYF